The TCR beta chain under discussion was sequenced for a study of blood T cell repertoires in COVID-19. Sequencing was performed with immunoSEQ multiplex PCR; in TCRdb, only in-frame clones are kept and a portion is missing. The sample contains about 140,000 clones, 87% of which appear only once. V lost 3 bases and J lost 5; bases outside the gene matches: 8. Germline loops: CDR1 SGHTA, CDR2 FQGNSA. This CDR3 has 16 residues. This chain joins TRBV7-2 and TRBJ2-3; 10 positions agree with TRBD1. The sequenced material came from peripheral blood. This TCR derives from a man aged 50-59 years with active COVID-19. CDR3 loop: CASSFIGQGGRDTQYF. The CDR3 nucleotides are TGTGCCAGCAGCTTTATAGGACAGGGGGGTCGAGATACGCAGTATTTT.